This T cell receptor beta chain came from a study of blood T cell repertoires in COVID-19. Turning to the study itself: From the United States, Italy and Spain came samples of acute and convalescent COVID-19. T cells, B-cell-depleted T cells, or PBMCs supplied cDNA or gDNA.

The CDR3 totals 16 residues. Germline CDR1 reads SGHKS; CDR2 reads YYEKEE (reference sequence). Trimming removed 4 bases at V and 0 bases at J, with 17 bases between. In the original workflow: Nucleated cell counts were estimated from reference gene primer amplification. Assay used: immunoSEQ multiplex PCR; TCRdb lists only in-frame clones, some missing. That table gives V, J and clone size, and the DNA gave D and trimming. The top ten clones hold over 15% of a sample with fewer than 150,000 clones, over 70% of them seen once. The rearrangement uses TRBV5-5 and TRBJ2-7; a weak D match, TRBD1 (6 bases). This TCR came from a man of 80 years or more with acute or convalescent COVID-19. Sequencing used peripheral blood. Here the CDR3 reads CASSPSGTTGSYEQYF. CDR3 coding DNA: TGTGCCAGCAGCCCCTCCGGGACAACCGGCTCCTACGAGCAGTACTTC.